This T cell receptor beta chain was obtained from a study of T cells in Graves' hyperthyroidism and ophthalmopathy. The CDR3 runs 15 residues. CDR1 SQVTM and CDR2 ANQGSEA come from the germline V gene. V lost 4 bases and J 4 bases, leaving 20 bases between the germline ends. Amplified TCR beta CDR3 regions derived from RNA transcripts. An initial round of RT-PCR targeting the TCR CDR3 relied on the HTBI primer set. TCRdb fed the multiplex PCR reads into MiXCR, producing one record per CDR3 protein. The sample gives approximately 640,000 distinct CDR3 sequences, 40% to 55% of which show up once; less than 9.5% is in the top ten. Study-level findings and limits: Most expanded thyroid clonotypes above 0.001 also appeared in blood.

For this clonotype: Its target is not known.

Exclusion followed for patients with uncontrolled infection, other autoimmune disease, pregnancy or lactation. The clonotype comes from an adult man with Graves' disease, either hyperthyroidism or ophthalmopathy (not recorded which). The specimen sequenced was peripheral blood or thyroid tissue (not recorded which). This rearrangement joins TRBV29-1 to TRBJ2-7; D could derive from TRBD1 or TRBD2 (6 bases each). CDR3 sequence: CSVGVVRGAFYEQYF. CDR3 bases: TGCAGCGTTGGGGTTGTGAGGGGGGCATTTTACGAGCAGTACTTC.